These 16 T cell receptor beta chains came from one sample sequenced in a study of CD8 T cells in Susac syndrome. A quantity of roughly 0.5 to 1 ug RNA underwent reverse transcription using random hexamers. TCRdb redid the calling of the immunoSEQ multiplex PCR reads with MiXCR, one entry per CDR3 protein. The profile shows some 200,000 distinct CDR3 sequences, around 96% of them singletons. The sample was CD4+ T cells from PBMCs. The receptors stem from a human donor with multiple sclerosis.

This chain connects TRBV18 to TRBJ2-6; 8 bases map to TRBD1. Germline loops: CDR1 KGHSH, CDR2 LQKENI. V dropped 1 base and J dropped 2; count of bases not matched to a gene: 10. The CDR3 is 19 residues long. In nucleotides, the CDR3 is TGTGCCAGCTCACCACTTAGGCAGGGGGCATTGGCTGGGGCCAACGTCCTGACTTTC. It is translated as CASSPLRQGALAGANVLTF.

The chain recombines TRBV7-3 with TRBJ1-1; TRBD1 aligns across 8 bases. The CDR3 totals 16 residues. Germline assignment: CDR1 SGHTA and CDR2 FQGTGA. Losses at the gene ends were 4 bases for V and 1 base for J; bases not matched to a gene: 8. In DNA, the CDR3 is TGTGCCAGCAGCTCAAGCTGGGACAGGAGGAACACTGAAGCTTTCTTT. Translated, it gives CASSSSWDRRNTEAFF.

This clonotype was recorded only once. V gene TRBV15 combines with J gene TRBJ1-1, with D hard to call. The CDR3 is made up of 14 amino acids. Per germline, CDR1 LNHNV and CDR2 YYDKDF (reference sequence). V lost 5 bases to trimming and J lost 0 bases, with 10 bases between them. The CDR3 DNA sequence: TGTGCCACCAGCTTCTCTAGGGTGAACACTGAAGCTTTCTTT. Amino acid sequence: CATSFSRVNTEAFF.

The chain couples TRBV29-1 to TRBJ2-5, with 7 bases that match TRBD1. The CDR3 consists of 15 residues. Trimming removed 3 bases from V and 4 bases from J; junction bases left unmatched: 11. Germline assignment: CDR1 SQVTM and CDR2 ANQGSEA. CDR3 in DNA: TGCAGCGTTGACCTGATGACAGGGACGGGAGAGACCCAGTACTTC. It translates to CSVDLMTGTGETQYF.

The rearrangement joins TRBV6-6 to TRBJ1-2; TRBD1 might be the D (6 bases). The CDR3 contains 11 residues. Per germline, CDR1 MNHNY and CDR2 SVGAGI (reference sequence). Trimming left V 4 bases short and J 8 bases short, with 8 bases between. CDR3 residues: CASSWGRGYTF. DNA of the CDR3: TGTGCCAGCAGTTGGGGGCGCGGCTACACCTTC.

This rearrangement joins TRBV29-1 to TRBJ1-2, with unresolved D. This CDR3 region has 11 residues. Germline assignment: CDR1 SQVTM and CDR2 ANQGSEA. Trimming shortened V by 5 bases and J by 8 bases, and 12 bases separated the two germline ends. CDR3 sequence (DNA): TGCAGCGTTTCAAGGAAGGGAGGCTACACCTTC. Translating gives CSVSRKGGYTF.

V and J are TRBV6-5 and TRBJ2-7; tentatively, D is TRBD2 (5 bases). Trimming pared 6 bases from V and 8 bases from J, leaving 17 bases between. Germline assignment: CDR1 MNHEY and CDR2 SVGAGI. CDR3 length: 13 residues. The CDR3 region is CASRPPAEEKQYF. The CDR3 nucleotides are TGTGCCAGCAGACCCCCCGCGGAGGAAAAGCAGTACTTC.

V usage is TRBV5-4 and J usage is TRBJ2-7; the D gene is possibly TRBD1 (5 bases). The germline V gene has CDR1 SGHNT and CDR2 YYREEE (reference sequence). V lost 10 bases and J 0 bases, leaving 14 bases between the germline ends. This CDR3 has 13 amino acids. CDR3 DNA: TGTGCCTCCCAGAGGCAGGGCTCCTACGAGCAGTACTTC. Translation gives CASQRQGSYEQYF.

The V call is TRBV9, the J call TRBJ2-3; TRBD1 matches 9 bases. The ends lost 4 bases at V and 2 bases at J; junction bases unmatched: 8. The CDR3 loop spans 16 amino acids. From germline, CDR1 is SGDLS and CDR2 YYNGEE. The CDR3 loop reads CASSPGTGRDTDTQYF. CDR3 bases: TGTGCCAGCAGCCCCGGGACAGGGCGGGACACAGATACGCAGTATTTT.

CDR3 in DNA: TGTGCCAGCAGCTCCAGGGGGGCGGGAGCGCGTGATACGCAGTATTTT. Encoded protein: CASSSRGAGARDTQYF. The chain has TRBV7-8 and TRBJ2-3, with D perhaps matching TRBD1 or TRBD2 (7 bases each). The CDR3 totals 16 residues. The germline CDR1 and CDR2 sequences are SGHVS and FQNEAQ. Trimming removed 4 bases at V and 6 bases at J, with 20 bases between. Using reference TRBV7-8 and TRBJ2-3 for the parts outside the CDR3, the full variable domain is GAGVSQSPRYKVAKRGQDVALRCDPISGHVSLFWYQQALGQGPEFLTYFQNEAQLDKSGLPSDRFFAERPEGSVSTLKIQRTQQEDSAVYLCASSSRGAGARDTQYFGPGTRLTVL.

The chain couples TRBV25-1 to TRBJ2-5; 7 bases fit TRBD2. The CDR3 has 14 residues. Unmatched junction bases numbered 9, after V lost 6 bases and J lost 5 bases. CDR1 is MGHDK and CDR2 is SYGVNS in the germline V gene. CDR3 sequence (DNA): TGTGCCAGCAGCGCGGCTGGGGGGGACGAGACCCAGTACTTC. It is translated as CASSAAGGDETQYF. Variable domain in full (rest from reference TRBV25-1 and TRBJ2-5): EADIYQTPRYLVIGTGKKITLECSQTMGHDKMYWYQQDPGMELHLIHYSYGVNSTEKGDLSSESTVSRIRTEHFPLTLESARPSHTSQYLCASSAAGGDETQYFGPGTRLLVL.

V usage is TRBV20-1 and J usage is TRBJ2-1; 10 nucleotides agree with TRBD2. V was pared by 0 bases and J by 0 bases, with 8 bases of the junction left unmatched. Germline CDR1 DFQATT, CDR2 SNEGSKA (reference sequence). This CDR3 is 18 amino acids long. The CDR3 sequence: CSARDDRSGGPSYNEQFF. The CDR3 region has the DNA TGCAGTGCTAGAGATGATCGTAGCGGGGGGCCCTCCTACAATGAGCAGTTCTTC.

This sequence joins TRBV9 and TRBJ1-6, with TRBD1 matching over 10 bases. Germline V lookup: CDR1 SGDLS, CDR2 YYNGEE. V lost 3 bases and J lost 6; bases outside the gene matches: 0. CDR3 length: 14 amino acids. The chain's CDR3 is CASSGDRGNSPLHF. The CDR3 nucleotides read TGTGCCAGCAGCGGGGACAGGGGTAATTCACCCCTCCACTTT.

The rearrangement joins TRBV24-1 to TRBJ2-5, with 8 bases lining up with TRBD1. Per the germline V gene, CDR1 is KGHDR and CDR2 is SFDVKD. V was pared by 3 bases and J by 7 bases, with 6 bases of the junction left unmatched. The CDR3 contains 14 residues. The CDR3 loop is CATSDADRARTQYF. The CDR3 nucleotides read TGTGCCACCAGTGATGCGGACAGGGCGAGGACCCAGTACTTC.

The genes are TRBV12-3 or TRBV12-4 and TRBJ2-5; D perhaps matches TRBD2 (6 bases). This CDR3 is built from 13 residues. Trimming shortened V by 3 bases and J by 8 bases, and 13 bases separated the two germline ends. CDR3 DNA sequence: TGTGCCAGCAGTTTGGAGGGGATTGGTACCCAGTACTTC. It encodes CASSLEGIGTQYF.

In regard to this clonotype: Sequence at one end of the junction differs from germline and may be a read error. The V gene is TRBV4-2, the J gene TRBJ2-1, with D possibly TRBD2 on 6 matching bases. CDR1 and CDR2 from the germline V gene are LGHNA and YNFKEQ. The CDR3 loop spans 13 amino acids. The DNA of the CDR3 is TGTGCCAGCAGCCAAAGTTTTGGAGGGCCTTGGGTCTTC. Protein product: CASSQSFGGPWVF.